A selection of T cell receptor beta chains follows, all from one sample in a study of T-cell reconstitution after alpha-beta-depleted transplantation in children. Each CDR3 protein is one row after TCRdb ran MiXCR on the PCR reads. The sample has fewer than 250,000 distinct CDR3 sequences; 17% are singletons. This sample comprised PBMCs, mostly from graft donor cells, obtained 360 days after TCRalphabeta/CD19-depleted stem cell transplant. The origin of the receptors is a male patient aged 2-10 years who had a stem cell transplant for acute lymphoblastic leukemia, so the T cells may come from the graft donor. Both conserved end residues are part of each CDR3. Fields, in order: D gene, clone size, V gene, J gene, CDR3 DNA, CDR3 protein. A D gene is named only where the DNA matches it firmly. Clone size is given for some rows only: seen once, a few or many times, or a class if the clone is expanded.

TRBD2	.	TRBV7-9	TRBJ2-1	TGTGCCAGCAGCCCGGGGACTAGCGGGAGAGACAATGAGCAGTTCTTC	CASSPGTSGRDNEQFF
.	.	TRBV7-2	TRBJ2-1	TGTGCCAGCAGCTTAGCCGGGACAAGACACAATGAGCAGTTCTTC	CASSLAGTRHNEQFF
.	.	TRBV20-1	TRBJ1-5	TGCAGTGCTAGAGTGTTAGAGGGGACCCTAAATCAGCCCCAGCATTTT	CSARVLEGTLNQPQHF
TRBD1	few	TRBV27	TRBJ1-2	TGTGCCAGCGGGTCTATATCGACAGGGACATTAGCTAACTATGGCTACACCTTC	CASGSISTGTLANYGYTF
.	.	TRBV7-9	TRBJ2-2	TGTGCCAGCAGCGAAGGGAACAGGAACACCGGGGAGCTGTTTTTT	CASSEGNRNTGELFF
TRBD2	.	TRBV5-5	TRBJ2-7	TGTGCCAGCAGGACCGGGACTAGCGGGTACGAGCAGTACTTC	CASRTGTSGYEQYF
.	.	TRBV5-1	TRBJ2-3	TGCGCCAGCAGCTTATCCCGGGGTGGAGATACGCAGTATTTT	CASSLSRGGDTQYF
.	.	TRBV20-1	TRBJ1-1	TGCAGTGCCCGAGGGGCAGGCCGGACTGAAGCTTTCTTT	CSARGAGRTEAFF
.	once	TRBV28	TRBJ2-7	TGTGCCAGCAGTGCGAGGGAAGAGCAGTACTTC	CASSAREEQYF
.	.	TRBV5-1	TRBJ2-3	TGCGCCAGCAGCTTTGGTGCAGATACGCAGTATTTT	CASSFGADTQYF
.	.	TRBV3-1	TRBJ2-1	TGTGCCAGCAGCCAAAGGACCACCTTCTTACCGCCGTTCTTC	CASSQRTTFLPPFF
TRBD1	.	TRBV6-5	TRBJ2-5	TGTGCCAGCAGTTACGGGGGGACAGGGTGGGAGACCCAGTACTTC	CASSYGGTGWETQYF
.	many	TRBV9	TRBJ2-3	TGTGCCAGCAGCGCTTACACAGATACGCAGTATTTT	CASSAYTDTQYF
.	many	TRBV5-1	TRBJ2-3	TGCGCCAGCAGCTTGGCCAAGATTGGAGGCTGGGGAACAGATACGCAGTATTTT	CASSLAKIGGWGTDTQYF
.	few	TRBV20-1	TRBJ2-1	TGCAGTGCTAAAGACCAGTACAATGAGCAGTTCTTC	CSAKDQYNEQFF
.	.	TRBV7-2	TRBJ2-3	TGTGCCAGCAGGCCATGGGCCGGTGGAACAGATACGCAGTATTTT	CASRPWAGGTDTQYF
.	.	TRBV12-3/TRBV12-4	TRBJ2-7	TGTGCCAGCAGTACGGGACCCTACGAGCAGTACTTC	CASSTGPYEQYF
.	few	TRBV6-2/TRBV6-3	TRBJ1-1	TGTGCCAGCAGTCCCCTGCCCTCACAGGGCTATCGGACGAACACTGAAGCTTTCTTT	CASSPLPSQGYRTNTEAFF
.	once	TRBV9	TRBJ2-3	TGTGCCAGCAGCCCAGAGGAAGGAATCTTCACAGATACGCAGTATTTT	CASSPEEGIFTDTQYF
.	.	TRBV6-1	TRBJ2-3	TGTGCCAGCAGCCCCCCCATCGGACGGCCCGGCAGCACAGATACGCAGTATTTT	CASSPPIGRPGSTDTQYF
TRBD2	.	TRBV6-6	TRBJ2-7	TGTGCCAGCAGTCCCTGGGGAGGGAACGAGCAGTACTTC	CASSPWGGNEQYF
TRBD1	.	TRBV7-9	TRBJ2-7	TGTGCCAGCACGCCCCGCGGCAGGGGGCACCACGAGCAGTACTTC	CASTPRGRGHHEQYF
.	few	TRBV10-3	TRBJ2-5	TGTGCCATCAGTGAGTCGGGGCTGACCCCAATGCGGGAGACCCAGTACTTC	CAISESGLTPMRETQYF
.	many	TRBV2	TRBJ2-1	TGTGCCAGCAAATGGGTAGCGACCTACAATGAGCAGTTCTTC	CASKWVATYNEQFF
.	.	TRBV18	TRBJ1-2	TGTGCCAGCTCACCGACAGGAGGGGACTATGGCTACACCTTC	CASSPTGGDYGYTF
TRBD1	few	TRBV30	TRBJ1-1	TGTGCCTGGAGTTTCTTACAGGGGGGGAACACTGAAGCTTTCTTT	CAWSFLQGGNTEAFF
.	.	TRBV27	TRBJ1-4	TGTGCCAGCAGCGGGGGGGGAGACAATGAAAAACTGTTTTTT	CASSGGGDNEKLFF
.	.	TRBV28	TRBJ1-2	TGTGCCAGCAGTTTAGGGACATTTCATCCCTATGGCTACACCTTC	CASSLGTFHPYGYTF
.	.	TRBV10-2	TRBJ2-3	TGCGCCAGCAGTGATGAGTCGAGGGGCACAGATACGCAGTATTTT	CASSDESRGTDTQYF
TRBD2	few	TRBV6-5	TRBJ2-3	TGTGCCAGCAGTGTACTGGGACTAGCGGGGGGCCCAGATACGCAGTATTTT	CASSVLGLAGGPDTQYF
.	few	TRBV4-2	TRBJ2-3	TGTGCCAGCAGCCAAGAGGCCGAACGCACAGATACGCAGTATTTT	CASSQEAERTDTQYF
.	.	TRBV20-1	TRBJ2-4	TGCTGTGCGTCGGGGGCCACCAACTTACAGGGGCAAAACATTCAGTACTTC	CCASGATNLQGQNIQYF
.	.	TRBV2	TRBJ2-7	TGTGCCAGCAGTGAAGAAGAGTGGTACGAGCAGTACTTC	CASSEEEWYEQYF
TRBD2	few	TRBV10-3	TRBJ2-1	TGTGCCATCAGTTCTGGGACTAGCGGGTGGAATGAGCAGTTCTTC	CAISSGTSGWNEQFF
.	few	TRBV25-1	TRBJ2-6	TGTGCCAGCAGTGAATATCGGAGAGGAAGCTCTGGGGCCAACGTCCTGACTTTC	CASSEYRRGSSGANVLTF
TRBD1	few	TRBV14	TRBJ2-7	TGTGCCAGCAGCCCTTCCGGACAGGGCACCTACGAGCAGTACTTC	CASSPSGQGTYEQYF
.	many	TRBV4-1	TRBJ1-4	TGCGCCAGCAGCAGGGACTTCCCCATGGGTGAAAAACTGTTTTTT	CASSRDFPMGEKLFF
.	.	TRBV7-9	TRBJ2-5	TGTGCCAGCAGCTTAACCCCACTAGCTGGGGCGGAGACCCAGTACTTC	CASSLTPLAGAETQYF
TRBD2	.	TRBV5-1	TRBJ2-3	TGCGCCAGCAGCTTGCTACTAGCGGGGCCCACAGATACGCAGAATTTT	CASSLLLAGPTDTQNF
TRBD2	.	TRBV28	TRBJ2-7	TGTGCCAGCAGTTCAGGGACTAGCGGGAACTACGAGCAGTACTTC	CASSSGTSGNYEQYF
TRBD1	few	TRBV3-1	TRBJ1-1	TGTGCCAGCAGCCAGGACAGGGGGCGGGAAGCTTTCTTT	CASSQDRGREAFF
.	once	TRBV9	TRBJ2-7	TGTGCCAGCAGCGTAGGAATCTTAGGGGGGCTTCCCTACGAGCAGTACTTC	CASSVGILGGLPYEQYF
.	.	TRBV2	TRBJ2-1	TGTGCCAGCAGTGGTCCCAGTTCCTTAATCCACAATGAGCAGTTCTTC	CASSGPSSLIHNEQFF
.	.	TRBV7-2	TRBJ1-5	TGTGCCAGCAGCTCGGATCAGACTAATCAGCCCCAGCATTTT	CASSSDQTNQPQHF
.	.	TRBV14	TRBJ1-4	TGTGCCAGCAGCCAGTCGCCTGCAACTAATGAAAAACTGTTTTTT	CASSQSPATNEKLFF
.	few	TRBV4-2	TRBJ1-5	TGTGCCAGCAGCCAAGATGAGGCAGGGAGCCAGCCCCAGCATTTT	CASSQDEAGSQPQHF
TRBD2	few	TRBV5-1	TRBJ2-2	TGCGCCAGCAGATTGGGGGGGACTCCGAACACCGGGGAGCTGTTTTTT	CASRLGGTPNTGELFF
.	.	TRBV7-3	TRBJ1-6	TGTGCCAGCAGCTCAAACTGTCAGGACTCACCCCTCCACTTT	CASSSNCQDSPLHF
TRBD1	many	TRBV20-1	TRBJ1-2	TGCAGTGCCGGGACAGGGTCTAACTTTGATGGCTACACCTTC	CSAGTGSNFDGYTF
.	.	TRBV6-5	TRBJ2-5	TGTGCCAGCAGTTACTCGAGAGTCCAAGAGACCCAGTACTTC	CASSYSRVQETQYF
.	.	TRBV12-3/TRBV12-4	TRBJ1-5	TGTGCCAGCACCCTAGGGAACCTCCGGGGTTTGACCTATAGCAATCAGCCCCAGCATTTT	CASTLGNLRGLTYSNQPQHF
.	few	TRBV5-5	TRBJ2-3	TGTGCCAGCATCCACCGGGATACCACAGATACGCAGTATTTT	CASIHRDTTDTQYF
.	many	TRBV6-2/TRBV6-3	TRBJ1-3	TGTGCCAGCAGTCGGCGATTAGACAACTCTGGAAACACCATATATTTT	CASSRRLDNSGNTIYF